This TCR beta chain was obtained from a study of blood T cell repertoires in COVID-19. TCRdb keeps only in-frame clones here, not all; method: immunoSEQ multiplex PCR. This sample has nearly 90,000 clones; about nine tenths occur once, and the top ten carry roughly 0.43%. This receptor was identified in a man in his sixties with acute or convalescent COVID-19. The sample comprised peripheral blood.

The CDR3 bases are TGTGCCACCAGATCAGGACAGGGGCCGGGTGGCTACACCTTC. This gives the protein CATRSGQGPGGYTF. The chain uses TRBV24-1 and TRBJ1-2, with TRBD1 matching 9 bases. The J segment lost 7 bases and the V segment lost 7 bases, leaving 9 bases of the junction unmatched. The CDR3 runs 14 residues. The germline V gene has CDR1 KGHDR and CDR2 SFDVKD.